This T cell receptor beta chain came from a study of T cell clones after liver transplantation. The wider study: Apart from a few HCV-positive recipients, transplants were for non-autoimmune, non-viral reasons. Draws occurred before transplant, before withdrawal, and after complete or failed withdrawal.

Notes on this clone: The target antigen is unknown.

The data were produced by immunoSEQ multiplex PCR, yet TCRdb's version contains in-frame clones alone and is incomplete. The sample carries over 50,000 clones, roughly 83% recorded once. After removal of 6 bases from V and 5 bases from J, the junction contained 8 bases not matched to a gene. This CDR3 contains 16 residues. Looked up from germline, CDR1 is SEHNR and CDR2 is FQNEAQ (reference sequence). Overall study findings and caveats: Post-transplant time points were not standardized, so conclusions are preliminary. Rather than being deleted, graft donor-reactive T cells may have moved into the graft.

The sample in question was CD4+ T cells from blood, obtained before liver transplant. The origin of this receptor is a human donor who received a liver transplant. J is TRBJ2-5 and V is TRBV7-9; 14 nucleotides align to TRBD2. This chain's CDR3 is CASRVGLAGEAETQYF. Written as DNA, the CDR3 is TGTGCCAGCAGGGTGGGACTAGCGGGAGAGGCGGAGACCCAGTACTTC.